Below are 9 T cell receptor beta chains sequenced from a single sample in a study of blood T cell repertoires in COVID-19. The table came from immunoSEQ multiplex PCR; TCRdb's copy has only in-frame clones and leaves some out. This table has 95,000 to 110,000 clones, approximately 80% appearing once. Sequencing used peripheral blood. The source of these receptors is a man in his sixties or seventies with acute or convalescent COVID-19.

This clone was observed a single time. CDR3: CAISLGTGQGKGQPQHF. The CDR3 coding sequence is TGTGCCATCAGTTTGGGGACCGGACAGGGGAAAGGTCAGCCCCAGCATTTT. The chain is built from TRBV10-3 and TRBJ1-5; 9 nucleotides agree with TRBD1. CDR1 is ENHRY and CDR2 is SYGVKD in the germline V gene. Unmatched junction bases numbered 14, after V lost 5 bases and J lost 6 bases. CDR3 length: 17 residues.

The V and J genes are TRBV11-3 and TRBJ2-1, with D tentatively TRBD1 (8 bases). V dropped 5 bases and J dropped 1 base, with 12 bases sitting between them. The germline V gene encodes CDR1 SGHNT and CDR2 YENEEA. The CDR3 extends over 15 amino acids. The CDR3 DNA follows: TGTGCCAGCAGCAAACAGGGGGGGTCCTACAATGAGCAGTTCTTC. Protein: CASSKQGGSYNEQFF. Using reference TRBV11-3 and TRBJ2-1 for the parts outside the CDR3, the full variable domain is EAGVVQSPRYKIIEKKQPVAFWCNPISGHNTLYWYLQNLGQGPELLIRYENEEAVDDSQLPKDRFSAERLKGVDSTLKIQPAELGDSAVYLCASSKQGGSYNEQFFGPGTRLTVL.

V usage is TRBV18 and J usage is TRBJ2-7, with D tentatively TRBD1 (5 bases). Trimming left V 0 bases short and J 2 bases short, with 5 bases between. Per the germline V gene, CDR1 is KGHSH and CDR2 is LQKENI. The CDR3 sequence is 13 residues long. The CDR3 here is CASSPPQAYEQYF. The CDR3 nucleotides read TGTGCCAGCTCACCACCACAGGCCTACGAGCAGTACTTC.

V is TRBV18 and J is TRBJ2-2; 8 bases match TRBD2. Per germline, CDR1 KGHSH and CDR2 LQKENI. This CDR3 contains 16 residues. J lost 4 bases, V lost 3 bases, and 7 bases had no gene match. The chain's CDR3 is CASSPTGGPSTGELFF. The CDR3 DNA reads TGTGCCAGCTCACCCACGGGGGGGCCATCCACCGGGGAGCTGTTTTTT.

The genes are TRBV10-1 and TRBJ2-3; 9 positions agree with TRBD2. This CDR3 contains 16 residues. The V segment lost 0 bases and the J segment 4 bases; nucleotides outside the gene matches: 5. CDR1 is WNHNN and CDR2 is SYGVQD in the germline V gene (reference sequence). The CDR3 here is CASSESAGGDADTQYF. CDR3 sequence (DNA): TGCGCCAGCAGTGAGTCAGCGGGGGGTGACGCAGATACGCAGTATTTT.

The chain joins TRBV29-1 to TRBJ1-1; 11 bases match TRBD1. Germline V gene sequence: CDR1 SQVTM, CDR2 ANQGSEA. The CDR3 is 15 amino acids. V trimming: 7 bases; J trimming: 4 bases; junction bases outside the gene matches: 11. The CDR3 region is CSALIPGTGGTEAFF. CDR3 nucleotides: TGCAGCGCCCTGATCCCTGGGACAGGGGGCACTGAAGCTTTCTTT.

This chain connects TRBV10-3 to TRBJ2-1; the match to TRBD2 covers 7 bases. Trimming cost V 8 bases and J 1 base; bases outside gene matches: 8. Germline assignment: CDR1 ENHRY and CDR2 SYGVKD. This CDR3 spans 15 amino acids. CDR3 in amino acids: CAIGAGLGSYNEQFF. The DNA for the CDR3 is TGTGCCATCGGCGCTGGACTAGGGTCCTACAATGAGCAGTTCTTC.

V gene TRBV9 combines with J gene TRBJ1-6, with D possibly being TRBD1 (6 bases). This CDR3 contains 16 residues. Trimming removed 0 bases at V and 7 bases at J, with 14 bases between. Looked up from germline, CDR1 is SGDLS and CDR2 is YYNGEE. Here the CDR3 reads CASSVGTVASNSPLHF. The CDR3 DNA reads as TGTGCCAGCAGCGTAGGGACAGTCGCGTCCAATTCACCCCTCCACTTT. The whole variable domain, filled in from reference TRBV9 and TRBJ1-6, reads DSGVTQTPKHLITATGQRVTLRCSPRSGDLSVYWYQQSLDQGLQFLIQYYNGEERAKGNILERFSAQQFPDLHSELNLSSLELGDSALYFCASSVGTVASNSPLHFGNGTRLTVT.

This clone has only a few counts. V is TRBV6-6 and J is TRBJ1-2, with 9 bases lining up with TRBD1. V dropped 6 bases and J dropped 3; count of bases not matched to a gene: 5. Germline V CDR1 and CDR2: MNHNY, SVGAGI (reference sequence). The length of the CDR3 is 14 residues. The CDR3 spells CASSLGQGDYGYTF. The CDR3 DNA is TGTGCCAGCAGCCTGGGACAGGGTGACTATGGCTACACCTTC.